This entry is about one TCR beta chain. For each subset, genomic DNA was distributed in equal portions over several immunoSEQ plates. Replicate PCRs from sorted subsets contained 200 ng DNA, which is approximately 30,000 T cell genomes. Data came from immunoSEQ multiplex PCR; TCRdb stores just in-frame clones and leaves some out. Of about 1.5 million clones listed, 98% are singletons. This sample was included in a study of shared clonotypes between healthy human individuals. Germline CDR1 KGHSH, CDR2 LQKENI. Trimming pared 0 bases from V and 4 bases from J, leaving 18 bases between. There are 17 residues in the CDR3. All donors qualified as healthy HIV-negative adults and had experienced no recent acute infections or vaccinations. Every donor was a Caucasian adult from Nashville, Tennessee.

The sequence was collected from a man aged 25-45 years in good health. The chain uses TRBV18 and TRBJ1-1; TRBD1 might be the D (6 bases). Sequencing was done on a sample of naive CD4+ T cells sorted from blood. Subset described: CD45RA+ positively selected. The CDR3 DNA sequence: TGTGCCAGCTCACCACCAAATAACAGGGCTCGGAGCACTGAAGCTTTCTTT. This translates into CASSPPNNRARSTEAFF.